Below, 17 T cell receptor beta chains from the same sample are listed, as sequenced in a study of T-cell reconstitution after alpha-beta-depleted transplantation in children. Unique molecular identifiers tagged the TCRbeta library. TCRdb called the PCR reads again in MiXCR, with one record for every CDR3 protein. This table has about 98,000 distinct CDR3 sequences, roughly a quarter appearing once. The specimen comprised PBMCs, sampled before TCRalphabeta/CD19-depleted stem cell transplant. The receptor set was obtained from a boy aged 2 to 10 with acute lymphoblastic leukemia, due to receive a stem cell transplant.

The V and J genes are TRBV29-1 and TRBJ2-1; 7 bases match TRBD2. CDR3 length equals 13 residues. Germline values: CDR1 SQVTM, CDR2 ANQGSEA. The CDR3 is CAQSGGSYNEQFF. In DNA form, the CDR3 reads TGCGCCCAATCGGGGGGCTCCTACAATGAGCAGTTCTTC.

This clonotype was counted a few times. The genes are TRBV7-2 and TRBJ2-3; the D gene is possibly TRBD2 (5 bases). The CDR3 extends over 17 amino acids. CDR1 is SGHTA and CDR2 is FQGNSA in the germline V gene. V was cut by 0 bases and J by 0 bases, with 13 bases left in between. This CDR3 reads CASSLAPSGISTDTQYF. CDR3 in DNA: TGTGCCAGCAGCTTAGCGCCCAGCGGAATTAGCACAGATACGCAGTATTTT.

The chain couples TRBV5-6 to TRBJ2-1; 9 bases are shared with TRBD2. The CDR3 length is 15 residues. V shed 5 bases and J 5 bases; nucleotides not matched to a gene: 8. The V gene's germline CDR1 is SGHDT and CDR2 YYEEEE. CDR3 nucleotide sequence: TGTGCCAGCAGGAAAGCGGGAGGTGGGAACAATGAGCAGTTCTTC. It encodes CASRKAGGGNNEQFF. The variable domain in full, completed from reference TRBV5-6 and TRBJ2-1, reads DAGVTQSPTHLIKTRGQQVTLRCSPKSGHDTVSWYQQALGQGPQFIFQYYEEEERQRGNFPDRFSGHQFPNYSSELNVNALLLGDSALYLCASRKAGGGNNEQFFGPGTRLTVL.

This clonotype was observed many times. J is TRBJ2-1 and V is TRBV5-1; the match to TRBD2 covers 8 bases. Germline V lookup: CDR1 SGHRS, CDR2 YFSETQ. V lost 4 bases to trimming and J lost 8 bases; unmatched junction nucleotides: 14. This CDR3 comprises 16 residues. CDR3 in DNA: TGCGCCAGCAGCCCCCGGATAGCGGGGCCGAGCTATGAGCAGTTCTTC. Translated: CASSPRIAGPSYEQFF. Combining the CDR3 with reference TRBV5-1 and TRBJ2-1 gives the whole variable domain KAGVTQTPRYLIKTRGQQVTLSCSPISGHRSVSWYQQTPGQGLQFLFEYFSETQRNKGNFPGRFSGRQFSNSRSEMNVSTLELGDSALYLCASSPRIAGPSYEQFFGPGTRLTVL.

This clonotype has just a few counts. The rearrangement uses TRBV12-3 or TRBV12-4 and TRBJ2-7; D is undetermined. V lost 6 bases, J lost 3 bases, and 9 bases lay in between. CDR3 length equals 12 residues. The CDR3 spells CASSLGLYEQYF. The CDR3 coding sequence is TGTGCCAGCAGCCTTGGGCTCTACGAGCAGTACTTC.

The chain combines TRBV7-3 with TRBJ2-3, with 9 positions matching TRBD2. Per germline, CDR1 SGHTA and CDR2 FQGTGA. With 4 bases clipped from V and 5 bases from J, the junction kept 4 bases outside the gene matches. CDR3 length: 14 amino acids. CDR3: CASSSRGGGDTQYF. CDR3 sequence (DNA): TGTGCCAGCAGCTCGCGGGGGGGTGGAGATACGCAGTATTTT.

This clonotype has only a few counts. The chain has TRBV7-2 and TRBJ2-7; D not resolved. The germline V and J ends were trimmed by 5 bases and 2 bases, with 16 bases remaining between them. Germline V CDR1 and CDR2: SGHTA, FQGNSA. The CDR3 spans 15 residues. The CDR3 bases are TGTGCCAGCAGCCGCTCTCAGGATCCCACCTACGAGCAGTACTTC. Translated, it gives CASSRSQDPTYEQYF. The variable domain in full, completed from reference TRBV7-2 and TRBJ2-7, reads GAGVSQSPSNKVTEKGKDVELRCDPISGHTALYWYRQSLGQGLEFLIYFQGNSAPDKSGLPSDRFSAERTGGSVSTLTIQRTQQEDSAVYLCASSRSQDPTYEQYFGPGTRLTVT.

Ten or more counts support this clonotype. The gene calls are TRBV7-2 and TRBJ1-4; D remains ambiguous. Trimming removed 5 bases at V and 0 bases at J, with 4 bases between. From germline, CDR1 is SGHTA and CDR2 FQGNSA. The CDR3 extends over 13 amino acids. The CDR3 reads CASSIATNEKLFF. The CDR3 DNA reads as TGTGCCAGCAGCATTGCAACTAATGAAAAACTGTTTTTT.

This clonotype was detected many times. The gene calls are TRBV29-1 and TRBJ1-2; a possible D gene is TRBD1 (6 bases). Germline-derived CDR1 and CDR2 are SQVTM and ANQGSEA. Trimming left V 2 bases short and J 3 bases short, with 7 bases between. This CDR3 region has 12 residues. CDR3: CSVEWGHYGYTF. CDR3 coding DNA: TGCAGCGTTGAATGGGGGCACTATGGCTACACCTTC.

The chain recombines TRBV5-1 with TRBJ2-1, with D possibly matching TRBD1 (5 bases). The CDR3 contains 11 residues. Trimming took off 5 bases at V and 6 bases at J, with 6 bases between the two ends. The V gene's germline CDR1 is SGHRS and CDR2 YFSETQ. The CDR3 protein is CASRQGNEQFF. The CDR3, as DNA: TGCGCCAGCAGGCAGGGCAATGAGCAGTTCTTC.

In this sample, this clonotype turned up a few times. The chain carries TRBV20-1 and TRBJ2-3; D is undetermined. The CDR3 sequence is 15 residues long. The ends were cut back, 0 bases at V and 0 bases at J, with 10 bases in the middle. Per germline, CDR1 DFQATT and CDR2 SNEGSKA (reference sequence). The DNA for the CDR3 is TGCAGTGCTAGAGATCGAGTAACTAGCACAGATACGCAGTATTTT. Residues: CSARDRVTSTDTQYF.

The table lists this clonotype with a few counts. The chain employs TRBV28 and TRBJ2-7; TRBD1 might be the D (6 bases). Germline CDR1 reads MDHEN; CDR2 reads SYDVKM. The CDR3 loop spans 15 amino acids. Trimming removed 3 bases at V and 6 bases at J, with 18 bases between. CDR3 protein: CASSLYGGANIEQYF. CDR3 nucleotide sequence: TGTGCCAGCAGTTTGTATGGGGGCGCGAACATCGAGCAGTACTTC.

This clonotype was detected only a few times. The J gene is TRBJ1-1, the V gene TRBV7-9; 10 bases are a match to TRBD1. J was trimmed by 1 base and V by 5 bases; bases with no gene match: 4. Germline CDR1 reads SEHNR; CDR2 reads FQNEAQ (reference sequence). The CDR3 is made up of 15 amino acids. The CDR3 nucleotides read TGTGCCAGCAGCACCGACAGGGGGCCGAACACTGAAGCTTTCTTT. It codes for CASSTDRGPNTEAFF. The whole variable domain, remainder taken from reference TRBV7-9 and TRBJ1-1, is DTGVSQNPRHKITKRGQNVTFRCDPISEHNRLYWYRQTLGQGPEFLTYFQNEAQLEKSRLLSDRFSAERPKGSFSTLEIQRTEQGDSAMYLCASSTDRGPNTEAFFGQGTRLTVV.

This clonotype was seen many times. V is TRBV7-2 and J is TRBJ2-1; 11 positions agree with TRBD2. Germline trimming cut 4 bases from V and 15 bases from J; bases unmatched to any gene: 8. Germline values: CDR1 SGHTA, CDR2 FQGNSA. CDR3 size: 13 residues. CDR3 in amino acids: CASSSTSGAGWFF. The CDR3 nucleotides are TGTGCCAGCAGCTCGACTAGCGGGGCTGGGTGGTTCTTC.

Remarks on this clonotype: Its ends do not fully match the called genes, so a read error is possible. This sequence joins TRBV11-2 and TRBJ2-7; possible D gene TRBD2, 6 bases. This CDR3 is built from 12 residues. CDR1 SGHAT and CDR2 FQNNGV come from the germline V gene. Here the CDR3 reads CASSPSGGAINF. The CDR3 bases are TGTGCCAGCAGCCCCAGCGGAGGGGCCATCAACTTC.

The V and J genes are TRBV12-3 or TRBV12-4 and TRBJ2-2; TRBD2 matches 7 bases. V lost 2 bases to trimming and J lost 1 base; unmatched junction nucleotides: 4. CDR3 length equals 16 residues. CDR3 in amino acids: CASSLSREKNTGELFF. The CDR3 DNA follows: TGTGCCAGCAGTTTATCGCGGGAGAAGAACACCGGGGAGCTGTTTTTT.

V gene TRBV11-1 combines with J gene TRBJ1-1; D possibly corresponds to TRBD1 (5 bases). Germline CDR1 reads SGHAT; CDR2 reads FQDESV (reference sequence). V was clipped by 2 bases and J by 0 bases, with 22 bases between them. The CDR3 totals 19 residues. The CDR3 DNA reads as TGTGCCAGCAGCTTAAGGGGCGGGGGAGGAGTCCTCATGAACACTGAAGCTTTCTTT. It encodes CASSLRGGGGVLMNTEAFF.